This TCR beta chain is from a study of blood T cell repertoires in COVID-19. At the level of the study: Some COVID-19 samples were acute and others convalescent; all came from the United States, Italy and Spain.

As processed by the authors: Researchers report that nucleated cell counts were estimated from reference gene primer amplification. TCRdb's copy holds only in-frame clones and misses some; the assay was immunoSEQ multiplex PCR. That table gives V, J and clone size, and the DNA gave D and trimming. The sample yields around 250,000 clones, about four fifths seen once. With 0 bases removed from V and 8 bases from J, the gap between germline ends came to 8 bases. Germline V CDR1 and CDR2: GTSNPN, SVGIG (reference sequence). The CDR3 spans 12 residues. This sequence joins TRBV30 and TRBJ2-1, with D possibly being TRBD2 (5 bases). Sequencing was carried out using peripheral blood. The sequence came from an elderly man with acute or convalescent COVID-19. The CDR3 is CAWSVRGYEQFF. CDR3 nucleotide sequence: TGTGCCTGGAGTGTACGAGGGTATGAGCAGTTCTTC. Drawing the rest from reference TRBV30 and TRBJ2-1, the complete variable domain is SQTIHQWPATLVQPVGSPLSLECTVEGTSNPNLYWYRQAAGRGLQLLFYSVGIGQISSEVPQNLSASRPQDRQFILSSKKLLLSDSGFYLCAWSVRGYEQFFGPGTRLTVL.